The 17 T cell receptor beta chains presented below share a single source sample, sequenced in a study of OX40 agonist ivuxolimab in advanced cancers. Method: immunoSEQ multiplex PCR; TCRdb's copy keeps in-frame clones and lacks some. The sample has tens of thousands of clones; more than 75% are singletons. The sequencing here drew on CD4+ or CD8+ T cells sorted from blood, taken in a trial of the OX40 agonist ivuxolimab. The receptors were gathered from an adult with an advanced solid tumor such as melanoma, head and neck, liver or kidney cancer.

The chain combines TRBV7-2 with TRBJ1-3; D is ambiguous. The V gene lost 3 bases and the J gene lost 0 bases, with 9 bases spanning the gap. CDR1 and CDR2 from the germline V gene are SGHTA and FQGNSA. The CDR3 runs to 15 residues. The chain's CDR3 is CASSLAGSSGNTIYF. The CDR3 nucleotides are TGTGCCAGCAGCTTGGCAGGTAGCTCTGGAAACACCATATATTTT.

This clone came up a few times. The chain has TRBV9 and TRBJ1-4, with D tentatively TRBD1 (5 bases). The germline gives CDR1 SGDLS, CDR2 YYNGEE. The CDR3 length is 15 residues. V was shortened by 2 bases and J by 4 bases, with 12 bases between the two germline ends. The DNA of the CDR3 is TGTGCCAGCAGCGTGCGAGGGGACCGTAATGAAAAACTGTTTTTT. Translating gives CASSVRGDRNEKLFF.

The V gene is TRBV7-2, the J gene TRBJ2-4; perhaps TRBD1 as D (5 bases). Trimming took off 3 bases at V and 5 bases at J, with 8 bases between the two ends. The CDR3 consists of 13 residues. Germline V gene sequence: CDR1 SGHTA, CDR2 FQGNSA. The CDR3 region has the DNA TGTGCCAGCAGCTTGAAAGGGGAAAACATTCAGTACTTC. As protein: CASSLKGENIQYF.

This chain joins TRBV7-9 and TRBJ1-3; D not certain. V lost 5 bases and J 0 bases, leaving 11 bases between the germline ends. The germline V gene has CDR1 SEHNR and CDR2 FQNEAQ (reference sequence). CDR3 length: 15 amino acids. The CDR3 sequence: CASSPRLFSGNTIYF. In nucleotides, the CDR3 is TGTGCCAGCAGCCCCCGACTGTTCTCTGGAAACACCATATATTTT.

This clone has just one count. This chain joins TRBV5-1 and TRBJ2-3; unclear D gene. The germline V gene has CDR1 SGHRS and CDR2 YFSETQ. The CDR3 runs to 16 residues. V lost 4 bases to trimming and J lost 0 bases, with 15 bases between them. The CDR3: CASSPEGRPSTDTQYF. DNA for the CDR3: TGCGCCAGCAGCCCGGAAGGCCGGCCTAGCACAGATACGCAGTATTTT.

This chain uses TRBV27 with TRBJ1-1, with D hard to call. The CDR3 runs to 15 residues. The V gene lost 6 bases and the J gene lost 1 base, with 15 bases spanning the gap. The germline V gene has CDR1 MNHEY and CDR2 SMNVEV (reference sequence). Here the CDR3 reads CASSPQQYANTEAFF. The CDR3 DNA follows: TGTGCCAGCAGCCCCCAGCAGTACGCGAACACTGAAGCTTTCTTT.

V gene TRBV7-6 combines with J gene TRBJ2-7; a possible D gene is TRBD2 (6 bases). Germline V CDR1 and CDR2: SGHVS, FNYEAQ. The V and J ends lost 4 bases and 3 bases respectively, with 10 bases between them. The CDR3 runs 13 residues. Here the CDR3 reads CASSSSDYYEQYF. For the CDR3, the DNA is TGTGCCAGCAGCTCATCGGACTACTACGAGCAGTACTTC.

This clone turned up a few times. The V call is TRBV2, the J call TRBJ2-5; D is ambiguous. The CDR3 totals 11 residues. V was shortened by 7 bases and J by 4 bases, with 7 bases between the two germline ends. Germline V gene data show CDR1 as SNHLY and CDR2 as FYNNEI. The CDR3 region is CASTKGETQYF. The CDR3 nucleotides read TGTGCCAGCACAAAGGGAGAGACCCAGTACTTC.

The chain links TRBV9 to TRBJ2-7; 7 nucleotides align to TRBD2. The V gene end was trimmed by 0 bases and the J gene end by 5 bases; junction bases not matched to a gene: 11. CDR3 size: 16 residues. Per the germline V gene, CDR1 is SGDLS and CDR2 is YYNGEE. For the CDR3, the DNA is TGTGCCAGCAGCGTAGGCGGTGCGGGAGTAGTTAACGAGCAGTACTTC. Protein: CASSVGGAGVVNEQYF.

The chain recombines TRBV28 with TRBJ2-1; 12 bases agree with TRBD2. The CDR3 spans 16 residues. Per the germline V gene, CDR1 is MDHEN and CDR2 is SYDVKM. With 6 bases clipped from V and 12 bases from J, the junction kept 15 bases outside the gene matches. The CDR3 spells CASSSSLAGGPFGQFF. CDR3 in DNA: TGTGCCAGCAGCTCATCGCTAGCGGGAGGGCCATTTGGGCAGTTCTTC.

V gene TRBV10-3 combines with J gene TRBJ1-2; tentative D call: TRBD1 (5 bases). The ends were cut back, 11 bases at V and 0 bases at J, with 16 bases in the middle. The CDR3 runs to 14 residues. In germline, CDR1 is ENHRY, CDR2 SYGVKD. CDR3 amino acids: CASQVGTANYGYTF. CDR3 sequence (DNA): TGTGCCTCTCAAGTCGGGACCGCTAACTATGGCTACACCTTC.

The gene calls are TRBV19 and TRBJ2-2; 7 bases agree with TRBD2. CDR1 and CDR2 from the germline V gene are LNHDA and SQIVND (reference sequence). V gave up 5 bases and J gave up 5 bases; unmatched junction bases: 11. This CDR3 region has 16 residues. The CDR3 region is CASSPSMGGGTGELFF. CDR3 bases: TGTGCCAGTAGTCCCTCTATGGGCGGGGGAACCGGGGAGCTGTTTTTT.

In DNA, the CDR3 is TGCGCCAGCGCCGGGGGACAGGTGGGCACAGATACGCAGTATTTT. It is translated as CASAGGQVGTDTQYF. The V and J genes are TRBV4-1 and TRBJ2-3; TRBD1 matches at 8 bases. The V segment lost 8 bases and the J segment 1 base; nucleotides outside the gene matches: 8. Germline values: CDR1 MGHRA, CDR2 YSYEKL. This CDR3 is 15 amino acids long.

This chain uses TRBV6-5 with TRBJ1-2; D not certain. V lost 0 bases and J 0 bases, leaving 5 bases between the germline ends. The V gene's germline CDR1 is MNHEY and CDR2 SVGAGI. This CDR3 is built from 14 residues. The CDR3 sequence: CASSYSQTNYGYTF. The DNA for the CDR3 is TGTGCCAGCAGTTACTCACAGACTAACTATGGCTACACCTTC.

V gene TRBV30 combines with J gene TRBJ2-6, with a weak D call TRBD1 (6 bases). Trimming cost V 3 bases and J 0 bases, with 6 bases left between them. In germline, CDR1 is GTSNPN, CDR2 SVGIG (reference sequence). CDR3 length: 14 amino acids. CDR3 amino acids: CAWRGGSGANVLTF. For the CDR3, the DNA is TGTGCCTGGAGAGGGGGCTCTGGGGCCAACGTCCTGACTTTC.

The genes are TRBV6-5 and TRBJ1-1; D gene uncertain. The CDR3 runs 14 residues. The germline V gene encodes CDR1 MNHEY and CDR2 SVGAGI. Trimming took off 5 bases at V and 1 base at J, with 11 bases between the two ends. The CDR3 coding sequence is TGTGCCAGCAGTCCAAATCAGGAGAACACTGAAGCTTTCTTT. Translation: CASSPNQENTEAFF.

This clone was counted between two and nine times. V is TRBV7-8 and J is TRBJ2-1; D gene unclear. CDR1 and CDR2 (germline): SGHVS, FQNEAQ. Between the trimmed V and J ends, which lost 1 base and 9 bases, there was a span of 4 bases. This CDR3 is built from 11 residues. The DNA of the CDR3 is TGTGCCAGCAGCTTAGTGAGTGAGCAGTTCTTC. It encodes CASSLVSEQFF.